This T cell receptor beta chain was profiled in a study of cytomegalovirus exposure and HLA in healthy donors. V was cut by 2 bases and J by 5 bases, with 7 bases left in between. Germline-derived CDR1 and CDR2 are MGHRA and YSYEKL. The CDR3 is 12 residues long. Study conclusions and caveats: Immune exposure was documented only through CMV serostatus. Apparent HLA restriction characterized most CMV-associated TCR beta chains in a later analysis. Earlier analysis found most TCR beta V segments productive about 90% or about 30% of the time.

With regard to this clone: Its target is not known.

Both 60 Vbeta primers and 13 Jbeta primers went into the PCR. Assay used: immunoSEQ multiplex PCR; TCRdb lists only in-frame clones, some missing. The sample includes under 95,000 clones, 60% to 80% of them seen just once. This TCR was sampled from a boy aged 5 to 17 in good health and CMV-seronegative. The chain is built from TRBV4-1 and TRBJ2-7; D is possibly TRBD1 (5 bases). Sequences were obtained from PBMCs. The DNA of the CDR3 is TGCGCCAGCAGCCAACAGACAGACGAGCAGTACTTC. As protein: CASSQQTDEQYF.